This is a list of T cell receptor beta chains from one sample in a study of naive and memory T cell subsets. TCRdb re-derived calls from the 5' RACE reads in MiXCR, one entry per CDR3 protein. The sample lists 58,000 or so distinct CDR3 sequences, approximately 8% occurring once. The source of these receptors is a female donor in good health. The CDR3 runs from the conserved cysteine through the conserved F or W. D genes are given only for firm matches. Only some rows state a clone size, as once, few, many or a class for expanded clones.

TRBJ2-1	15	few	TRBD2	TRBV10-3	TGTGCCATCAGTCCTAGCGGCAGCTCCTACAATGAGCAGTTCTTC	CAISPSGSSYNEQFF
TRBJ2-7	13	few	NA	TRBV6-5	TGTGCCAGCAGTTACCCGCACAGCTACGAGCAGTACTTC	CASSYPHSYEQYF
TRBJ1-5	12	NA	NA	TRBV2	TGTGCCAGCAGTGAAGGGCGGCAGCCCCAGCATTTT	CASSEGRQPQHF
TRBJ1-4	16	many	TRBD1	TRBV7-9	TGTGCCAGCAGCTTGCTCACAGGGGCGCAACGGGAAAAACTGTTTTTT	CASSLLTGAQREKLFF
TRBJ1-1	15	once	NA	TRBV7-2	TGTGCCAGCAGATTAAACCCAGGGGTAGAGGCTGAAGCTTTCTTT	CASRLNPGVEAEAFF
TRBJ2-1	16	NA	TRBD2	TRBV7-9	TGTGCCAGCAGCTCCAGAAGACTAGCAGCTTACAATGAGCAGTTCTTC	CASSSRRLAAYNEQFF
TRBJ2-5	13	many	NA	TRBV5-4	TGTGCCAGCAGCTCCGGATCACAAGAGACCCAGTACTTC	CASSSGSQETQYF
TRBJ1-5	15	many	NA	TRBV20-1	TGCAGTGCGCACCCCCATCCGGCGAGCAATCAGCCCCAGCATTTT	CSAHPHPASNQPQHF
TRBJ1-1	13	few	NA	TRBV11-3	TGTGCCAGCAGCCGGAGCATGAACACTGAAGCTTTCTTT	CASSRSMNTEAFF
TRBJ1-2	20	NA	TRBD1	TRBV7-8	TGTGCCAGCAGCAAGAGTAGATTGTCAGGGGGGGACGTTCGTAACTATGGCTACACCTTC	CASSKSRLSGGDVRNYGYTF
TRBJ1-1	11	many	NA	TRBV7-9	TGTGCCAGCAGCACCAGCCTCGAGGCTTTCTTT	CASSTSLEAFF
TRBJ2-7	18	many	TRBD2	TRBV7-8	TGTGCCAGCAGCTTAGTTTCGCTAGCGGGGGCCGTGCCCTACGAGCAGTACTTC	CASSLVSLAGAVPYEQYF
TRBJ1-6	15	many	TRBD1	TRBV19	TGTGCCAGTAGGAAGACAGGGGGCGCAGGATCACCCCTCCACTTT	CASRKTGGAGSPLHF
TRBJ1-1	11	many	NA	TRBV6-2/TRBV6-3	TGTGCCAGCAGTTACCCCACTGAAGCTTTCTTT	CASSYPTEAFF
TRBJ1-2	13	few	NA	TRBV6-1	TGTGCCAGCAGTGAAGCGTGGGGTCGAGGCGACACCTTC	CASSEAWGRGDTF
TRBJ1-1	12	many	NA	TRBV18	TGTGCCAGCTCACCGGACCGGTTTGAAGCTTTCTTT	CASSPDRFEAFF